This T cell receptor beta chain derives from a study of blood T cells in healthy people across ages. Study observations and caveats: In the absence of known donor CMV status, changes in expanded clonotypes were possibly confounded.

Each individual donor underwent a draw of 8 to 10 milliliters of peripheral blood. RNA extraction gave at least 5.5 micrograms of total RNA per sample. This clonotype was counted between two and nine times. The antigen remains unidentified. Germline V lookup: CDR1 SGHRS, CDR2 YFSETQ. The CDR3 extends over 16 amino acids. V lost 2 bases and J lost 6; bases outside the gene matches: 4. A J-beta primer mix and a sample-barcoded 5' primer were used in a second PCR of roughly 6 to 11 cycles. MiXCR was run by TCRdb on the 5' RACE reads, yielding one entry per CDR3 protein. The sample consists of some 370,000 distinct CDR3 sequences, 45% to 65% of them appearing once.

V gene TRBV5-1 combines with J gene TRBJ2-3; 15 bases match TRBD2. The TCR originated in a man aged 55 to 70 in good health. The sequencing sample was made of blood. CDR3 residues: CASSLRTSGGADTQYF. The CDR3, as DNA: TGCGCCAGCAGCTTACGGACTAGCGGGGGGGCCGATACGCAGTATTTT.